The source of this T cell receptor (beta chain) is a study of T cells after yellow fever vaccination. Study-wide findings and caveats: Most clones from primary vaccination resurfaced after the booster (approximately 96% CD4, around 91% CD8).

CDR1 KGHSH and CDR2 LQKENI come from the germline V gene. The CDR3 extends over 17 amino acids. Trimming took off 3 bases at V and 3 bases at J, with 20 bases between the two ends. Notes on this clonotype: Antigen unknown.

Production of TCR cDNA was by 5'RACE template switching, which also added a universal primer site and UMIs. Each CDR3 protein gets one entry after TCRdb re-called the 5' RACE reads with MiXCR. The repertoire has fewer than 450,000 distinct CDR3 sequences, approximately 8% of them found once; the top ten carry roughly 15%. The chain joins TRBV18 to TRBJ1-2; a weak D match, TRBD1 (6 bases). The sample was PBMCs, taken more than 35 days after the first yellow fever vaccination. The source is a man aged 18-30 years who received the YFV17D yellow fever vaccine. The CDR3 nucleotides read TGTGCCAGCTCACCCCGAAGCAGGGGAAAAGGAGACTATGGCTACACCTTC. The encoded protein is CASSPRSRGKGDYGYTF.